This paragraph reports one T cell receptor (beta chain). This sample is part of a study of blood T cell repertoires in COVID-19. Germline lookup yields CDR1 SEHNR and CDR2 FQNEAQ (reference sequence). V was clipped by 1 base and J by 6 bases; unmatched bases: 6. The CDR3 spans 15 residues. Profiled with immunoSEQ multiplex PCR; TCRdb holds only in-frame clones, not every one. Of nearly 300,000 clones in the sample, roughly 89% were seen once. V gene TRBV7-9 combines with J gene TRBJ1-5, with 7 bases fitting TRBD1. The specimen sequenced was PBMCs or T cells enriched from blood (not recorded which). The clonotype was recovered from a woman in her 50s who had been exposed to COVID-19. The CDR3 DNA is TGTGCCAGCAGCTTAGGACAGGGCGAGGGTCAGCCCCAGCATTTT. Residues: CASSLGQGEGQPQHF.